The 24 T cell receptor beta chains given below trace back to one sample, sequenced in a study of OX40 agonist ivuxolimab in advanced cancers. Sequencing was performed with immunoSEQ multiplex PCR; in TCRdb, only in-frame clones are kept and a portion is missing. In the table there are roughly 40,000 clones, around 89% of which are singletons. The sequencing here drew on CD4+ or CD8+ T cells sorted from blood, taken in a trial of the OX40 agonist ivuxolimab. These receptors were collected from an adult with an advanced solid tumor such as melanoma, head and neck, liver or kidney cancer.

The CDR3 sequence is CASSPGLAAEQFF. CDR3 nucleotide sequence: TGCGCCAGCAGTCCGGGACTAGCGGCTGAGCAGTTCTTC. The chain links TRBV10-1 to TRBJ2-1; 11 nucleotides match TRBD2. The germline CDR1 and CDR2 sequences are WNHNN and SYGVQD (reference sequence). The CDR3 consists of 13 residues. J gave up 9 bases and V 5 bases, and 3 bases lay outside the gene matches.

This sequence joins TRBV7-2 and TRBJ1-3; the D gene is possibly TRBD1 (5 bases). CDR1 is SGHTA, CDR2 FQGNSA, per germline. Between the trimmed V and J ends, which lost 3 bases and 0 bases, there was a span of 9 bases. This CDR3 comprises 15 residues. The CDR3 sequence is CASSFGTYSGNTIYF. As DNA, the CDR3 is TGTGCCAGCAGCTTCGGGACGTACTCTGGAAACACCATATATTTT.

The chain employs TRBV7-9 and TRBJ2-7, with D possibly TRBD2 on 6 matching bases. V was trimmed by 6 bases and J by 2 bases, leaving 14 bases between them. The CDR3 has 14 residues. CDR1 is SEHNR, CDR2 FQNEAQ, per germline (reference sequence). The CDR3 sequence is CASSAGTAPYEQYF. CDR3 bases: TGTGCCAGCAGTGCCGGGACTGCACCCTACGAGCAGTACTTC.

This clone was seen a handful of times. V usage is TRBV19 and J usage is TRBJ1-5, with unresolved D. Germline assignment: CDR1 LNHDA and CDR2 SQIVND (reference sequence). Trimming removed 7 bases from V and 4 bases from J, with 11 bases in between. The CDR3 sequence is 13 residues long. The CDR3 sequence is CASNQRANQPQHF. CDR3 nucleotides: TGTGCCAGTAACCAAAGGGCTAATCAGCCCCAGCATTTT.

CDR3 region: CASEGLPQGGLGYTF. CDR3 nucleotides: TGTGCCAGCGAGGGATTACCACAGGGAGGACTCGGCTACACCTTC. V usage is TRBV28 and J usage is TRBJ1-2; a weak D match, TRBD1 (6 bases). Germline V gene sequence: CDR1 MDHEN, CDR2 SYDVKM. V was trimmed by 8 bases and J by 8 bases, leaving 24 bases between them. This CDR3 region has 15 residues.

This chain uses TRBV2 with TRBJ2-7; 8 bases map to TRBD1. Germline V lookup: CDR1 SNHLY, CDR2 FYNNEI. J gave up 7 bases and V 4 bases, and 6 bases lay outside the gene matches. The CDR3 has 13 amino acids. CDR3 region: CASSAQGAWEQYF. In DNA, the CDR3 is TGTGCCAGCAGTGCTCAGGGGGCATGGGAGCAGTACTTC.

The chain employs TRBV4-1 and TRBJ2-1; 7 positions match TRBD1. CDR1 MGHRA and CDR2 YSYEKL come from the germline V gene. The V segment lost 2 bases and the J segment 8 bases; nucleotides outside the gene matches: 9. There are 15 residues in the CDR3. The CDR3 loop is CASSQFGDRFDEQFF. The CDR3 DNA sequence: TGCGCCAGCAGCCAATTTGGGGACAGATTCGATGAGCAGTTCTTC.

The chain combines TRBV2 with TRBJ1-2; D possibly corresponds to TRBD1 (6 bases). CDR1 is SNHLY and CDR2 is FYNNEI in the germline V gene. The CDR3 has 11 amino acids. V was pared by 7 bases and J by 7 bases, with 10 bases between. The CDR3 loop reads CASKNRAGYTF. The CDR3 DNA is TGTGCCAGCAAAAACAGGGCTGGCTACACCTTC.

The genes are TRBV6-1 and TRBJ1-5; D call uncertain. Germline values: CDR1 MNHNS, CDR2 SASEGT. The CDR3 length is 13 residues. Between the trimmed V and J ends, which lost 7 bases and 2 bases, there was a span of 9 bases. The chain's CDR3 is CASKWERNQPQHF. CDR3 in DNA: TGTGCCAGCAAGTGGGAGCGCAATCAGCCCCAGCATTTT.

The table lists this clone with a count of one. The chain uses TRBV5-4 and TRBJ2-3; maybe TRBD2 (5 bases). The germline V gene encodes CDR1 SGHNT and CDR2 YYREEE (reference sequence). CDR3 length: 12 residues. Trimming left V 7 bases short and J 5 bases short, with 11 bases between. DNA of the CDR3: TGTGCCAGCGGAAGCCGGGAAGATACGCAGTATTTT. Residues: CASGSREDTQYF.

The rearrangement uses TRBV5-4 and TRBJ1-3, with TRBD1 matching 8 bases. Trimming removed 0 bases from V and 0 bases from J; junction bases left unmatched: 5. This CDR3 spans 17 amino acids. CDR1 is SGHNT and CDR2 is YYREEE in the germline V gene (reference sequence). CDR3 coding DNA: TGTGCCAGCAGCTTGGGAGGACAGGGCCTCTCTGGAAACACCATATATTTT. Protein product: CASSLGGQGLSGNTIYF.

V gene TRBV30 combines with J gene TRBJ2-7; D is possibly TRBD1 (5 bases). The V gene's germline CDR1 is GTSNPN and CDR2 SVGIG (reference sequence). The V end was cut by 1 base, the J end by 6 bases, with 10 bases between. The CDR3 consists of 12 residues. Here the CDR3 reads CAWSATGTEQYF. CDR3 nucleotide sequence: TGTGCCTGGAGTGCTACAGGTACCGAGCAGTACTTC.

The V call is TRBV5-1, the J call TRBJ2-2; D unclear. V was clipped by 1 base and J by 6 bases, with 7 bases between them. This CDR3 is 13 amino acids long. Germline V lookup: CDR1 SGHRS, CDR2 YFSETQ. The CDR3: CASSLNTPGELFF. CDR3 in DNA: TGCGCCAGCAGCTTGAACACCCCCGGGGAGCTGTTTTTT.

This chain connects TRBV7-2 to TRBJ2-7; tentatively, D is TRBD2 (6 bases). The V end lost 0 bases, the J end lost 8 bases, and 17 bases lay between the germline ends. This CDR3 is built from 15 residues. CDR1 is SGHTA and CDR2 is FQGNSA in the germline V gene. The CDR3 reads CASSLAQLAGRQQYF. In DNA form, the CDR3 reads TGTGCCAGCAGCTTAGCCCAACTAGCCGGCCGGCAGCAGTACTTC.

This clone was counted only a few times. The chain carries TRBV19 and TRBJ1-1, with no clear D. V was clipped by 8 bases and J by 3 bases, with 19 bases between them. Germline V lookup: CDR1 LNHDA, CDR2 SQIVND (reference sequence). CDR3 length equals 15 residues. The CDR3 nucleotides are TGTGCCAGTTTTAAAAGGGCCTCCGGCTACACTGAAGCTTTCTTT. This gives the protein CASFKRASGYTEAFF.

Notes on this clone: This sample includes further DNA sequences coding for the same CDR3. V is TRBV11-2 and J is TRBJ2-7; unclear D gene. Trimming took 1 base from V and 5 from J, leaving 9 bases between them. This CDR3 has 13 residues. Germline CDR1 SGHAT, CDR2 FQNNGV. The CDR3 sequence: CASSLVGRDEQYF. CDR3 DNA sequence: TGTGCCAGCAGCTTAGTGGGTCGGGACGAGCAGTACTTC.

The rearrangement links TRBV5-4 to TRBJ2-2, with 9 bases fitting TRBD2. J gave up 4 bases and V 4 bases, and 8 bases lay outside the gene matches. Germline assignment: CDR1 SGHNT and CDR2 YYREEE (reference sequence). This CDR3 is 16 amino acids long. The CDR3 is CASSDATSGLTGELFF. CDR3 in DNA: TGTGCCAGCAGCGATGCGACTAGCGGACTCACCGGGGAGCTGTTTTTT.

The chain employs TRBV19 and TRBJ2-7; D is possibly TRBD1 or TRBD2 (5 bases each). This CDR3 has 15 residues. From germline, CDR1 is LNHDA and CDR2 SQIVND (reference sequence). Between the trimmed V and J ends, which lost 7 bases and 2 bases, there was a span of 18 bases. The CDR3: CASTKTRDAAYEQYF. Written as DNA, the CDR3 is TGTGCCAGTACCAAAACACGGGACGCCGCCTACGAGCAGTACTTC.

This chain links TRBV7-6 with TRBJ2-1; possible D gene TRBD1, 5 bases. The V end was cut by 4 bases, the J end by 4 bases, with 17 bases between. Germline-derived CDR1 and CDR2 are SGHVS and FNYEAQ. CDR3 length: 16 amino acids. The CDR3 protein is CASSSSRAGRYNEQFF. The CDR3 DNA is TGTGCCAGCAGCTCCAGCAGGGCCGGTAGATACAATGAGCAGTTCTTC.

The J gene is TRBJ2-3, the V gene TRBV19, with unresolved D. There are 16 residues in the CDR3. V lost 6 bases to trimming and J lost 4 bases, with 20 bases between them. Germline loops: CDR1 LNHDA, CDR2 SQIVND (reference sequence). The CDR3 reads CASSPPPEKNSDTQYF. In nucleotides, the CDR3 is TGTGCCAGTAGCCCCCCCCCTGAGAAGAATTCAGATACGCAGTATTTT.

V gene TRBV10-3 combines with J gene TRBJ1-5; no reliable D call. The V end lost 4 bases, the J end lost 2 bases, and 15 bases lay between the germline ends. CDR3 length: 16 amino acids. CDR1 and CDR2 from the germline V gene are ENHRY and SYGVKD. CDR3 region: CAISGRHLAGNQPQHF. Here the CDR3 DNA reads TGTGCCATCAGTGGTAGACACCTGGCGGGCAATCAGCCCCAGCATTTT.

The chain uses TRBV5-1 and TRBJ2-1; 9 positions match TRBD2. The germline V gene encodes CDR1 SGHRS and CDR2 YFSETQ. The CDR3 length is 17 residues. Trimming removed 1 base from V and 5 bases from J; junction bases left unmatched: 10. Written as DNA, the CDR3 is TGCGCCAGCAGCTTGAGGCCTAGCGGGGAGCCGAACAATGAGCAGTTCTTC. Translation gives CASSLRPSGEPNNEQFF.

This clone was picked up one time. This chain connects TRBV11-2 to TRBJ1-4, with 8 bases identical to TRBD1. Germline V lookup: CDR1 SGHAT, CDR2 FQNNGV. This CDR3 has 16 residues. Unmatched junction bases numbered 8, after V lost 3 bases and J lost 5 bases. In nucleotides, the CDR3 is TGTGCCAGCAGCTTCCAAGGACAGGGCTTAAATGAAAAACTGTTTTTT. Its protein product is CASSFQGQGLNEKLFF.

CDR3 loop: CASSRAELNTGELFF. Here the CDR3 DNA reads TGTGCCAGCAGTAGAGCGGAGTTAAACACCGGGGAGCTGTTTTTT. This chain links TRBV6-1 with TRBJ2-2, with TRBD2 as a possible D gene (5 bases). CDR1 MNHNS and CDR2 SASEGT come from the germline V gene. Trimming shortened V by 5 bases and J by 2 bases, and 12 bases separated the two germline ends. The CDR3 runs 15 residues.